This TCR beta chain was documented in a study of blood T cell repertoires in COVID-19. Study-wide background: COVID-19 samples collected from the United States, Italy and Spain covered acute and convalescent phases. Sample material is recorded as cDNA or gDNA derived from T cells, B-cell-depleted T cells, or PBMCs.

The protocol was immunoSEQ multiplex PCR, while the TCRdb copy is restricted to in-frame clones and leaves out a portion. In the table there are 100,000 to 150,000 clones, roughly 80% of which are singletons. Germline V gene sequence: CDR1 PRHDT, CDR2 FYEKMQ (reference sequence). Trimming took off 4 bases at V and 3 bases at J, with 4 bases between the two ends. CDR3 length equals 11 residues. The sample consisted of peripheral blood. The source of this sequence is an older man with acute or convalescent COVID-19. The gene calls are TRBV13 and TRBJ2-7; D is uncertain. Written as DNA, the CDR3 is TGTGCCAGCAGCTCCAACTACGAGCAGTACTTC. Protein sequence: CASSSNYEQYF.